This TCR beta chain was captured by sequencing in a study of T cell responses to AZD1222 COVID-19 vaccine. TCRdb keeps only in-frame clones here, not all; method: immunoSEQ multiplex PCR. The sample yields 170,000 or so clones, around 87% seen once. This clone was seen just once. Its antigen remains unidentified. The germline V gene encodes CDR1 KGHSH and CDR2 LQKENI. The J segment lost 6 bases and the V segment lost 3 bases, leaving 7 bases of the junction unmatched. CDR3 length: 15 residues. Study-wide results and limits: Spike-spanning, vaccine-associated CD4 TCRs were dominant at 160-218 and 743-854. Clonal diversity may have been underestimated, and the donors were mostly white British, with more females than males.

This sequence was found in an adult in good health. Sequences were derived from peripheral blood, sampled on day 0 of AZD1222 vaccination. The V call is TRBV18, the J call TRBJ1-1; the match to TRBD1 covers 10 bases. The CDR3 region has the DNA TGTGCCAGCTCACCCGACAGGGGGCGCGGCGCTGAAGCTTTCTTT. Protein: CASSPDRGRGAEAFF.